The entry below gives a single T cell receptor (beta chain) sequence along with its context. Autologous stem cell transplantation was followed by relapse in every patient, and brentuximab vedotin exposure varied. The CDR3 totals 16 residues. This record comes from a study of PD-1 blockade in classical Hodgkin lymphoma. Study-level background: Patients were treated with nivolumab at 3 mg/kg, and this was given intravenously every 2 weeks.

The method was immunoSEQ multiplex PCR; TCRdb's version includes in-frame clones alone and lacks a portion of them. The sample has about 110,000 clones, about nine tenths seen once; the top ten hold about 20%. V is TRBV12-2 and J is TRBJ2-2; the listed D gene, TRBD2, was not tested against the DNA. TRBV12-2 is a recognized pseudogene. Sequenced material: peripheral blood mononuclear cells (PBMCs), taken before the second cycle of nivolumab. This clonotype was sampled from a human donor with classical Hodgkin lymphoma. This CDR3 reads CASRLKSIARPGELFF. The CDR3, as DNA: TGTGCAAGTCGCTTAAAGTCAATAGCACGACCCGGGGAGCTGTTTTTT.